Presented here are 9 T cell receptor beta chains from one specimen sequenced in a study of T cell repertoires in cytomegalovirus infection. Via MiXCR, TCRdb re-called the reads, giving one row per CDR3 protein. Among under 150,000 distinct CDR3 sequences, 20% to 30% were seen once, and the ten largest hold 30% to 35%. Their antigens are not known. Sample: PBMCs, sequenced either directly or after in vitro stimulation (not recorded which). The receptors stem from a human donor in good health (CMV status not recorded). Some clones in this sample may be carry-over from other donors' samples.

This clonotype was observed a handful of times. This rearrangement joins TRBV20-1 to TRBJ2-3; D remains ambiguous. Germline V gene sequence: CDR1 DFQATT, CDR2 SNEGSKA (reference sequence). This CDR3 has 9 residues. Written as DNA, the CDR3 is TGCAGCGCCACAGATACGCAGTATTTT. It specifies CSATDTQYF.

This clonotype was counted a single time. The chain is built from TRBV20-1 and TRBJ2-1; 12 nucleotides agree with TRBD2. Germline CDR1 reads DFQATT; CDR2 reads SNEGSKA (reference sequence). The CDR3 loop spans 15 amino acids. V gave up 5 bases and J gave up 5 bases; unmatched junction bases: 7. The CDR3 DNA reads TGCAGTGCTGGAGCTAGCGGGAGGGCCAACAATGAGCAGTTCTTC. As protein: CSAGASGRANNEQFF.

This clonotype was observed a handful of times. V and J are TRBV29-1 and TRBJ1-1; weak D call: TRBD1 (6 bases). V was shortened by 6 bases and J by 5 bases, with 13 bases between the two germline ends. The germline gives CDR1 SQVTM, CDR2 ANQGSEA. The CDR3 has 12 amino acids. The CDR3: CSVQGAETEAFF. CDR3 DNA sequence: TGCAGCGTACAGGGAGCAGAGACTGAAGCTTTCTTT.

The chain uses TRBV19 and TRBJ2-3, with TRBD1 identical over 7 bases. Germline-derived CDR1 and CDR2 are LNHDA and SQIVND (reference sequence). With V trimmed by 6 bases and J by 1 base, 4 bases remained unmatched. The length of the CDR3 is 14 residues. The CDR3 sequence: CASRTGQRTDTQYF. The CDR3 DNA reads as TGTGCCAGTAGAACGGGACAGCGCACAGATACGCAGTATTTT.

This chain uses TRBV18 with TRBJ1-5; D ambiguous. V was pared by 3 bases and J by 0 bases, with 6 bases between. Germline V gives CDR1 KGHSH, CDR2 LQKENI. The CDR3 length is 14 residues. The CDR3 loop is CASSPIYSNQPQHF. CDR3 bases: TGTGCCAGCTCACCCATCTATAGCAATCAGCCCCAGCATTTT.

The genes are TRBV6-1 and TRBJ1-6; D not resolved. Germline V gene sequence: CDR1 MNHNS, CDR2 SASEGT. This CDR3 is built from 16 residues. The V gene lost 6 bases and the J gene lost 0 bases, with 12 bases spanning the gap. CDR3 sequence reads: CASREQLSSYNSPLHF. The CDR3 nucleotides are TGTGCCAGCAGAGAACAATTGAGCTCCTATAATTCACCCCTCCACTTT.

CDR3 sequence: CASSLGSGTRQGYTGELFF. In DNA form, the CDR3 reads TGTGCCAGCAGCTTGGGGTCCGGGACTCGCCAAGGGTACACCGGGGAGCTGTTTTTT. The chain joins TRBV11-3 to TRBJ2-2; a possible D gene is TRBD2 (6 bases). With 3 bases removed from V and 3 bases from J, the gap between germline ends came to 23 bases. Germline V gene sequence: CDR1 SGHNT, CDR2 YENEEA. The CDR3 is 19 residues long.

This clonotype was detected only a few times. The CDR3 DNA reads as TGTGCCAGCAGTTACACCAGACTAGCGGGAGGTTCAACTAGCACAGATACGCAGTATTTT. Amino acids: CASSYTRLAGGSTSTDTQYF. The V call is TRBV6-5, the J call TRBJ2-3, with 13 bases lining up with TRBD2. V gave up 2 bases and J gave up 0 bases; unmatched junction bases: 11. The germline V gene has CDR1 MNHEY and CDR2 SVGAGI. The CDR3 is made up of 20 amino acids.

This chain connects TRBV5-4 to TRBJ1-1; no definite D call. Trimming left V 4 bases short and J 1 base short, with 14 bases between. Germline loops: CDR1 SGHNT, CDR2 YYREEE (reference sequence). The CDR3 is 15 residues long. CDR3 in amino acids: CASSTPRQQNTEAFF. CDR3 in DNA: TGTGCCAGCAGCACCCCTCGGCAGCAGAACACTGAAGCTTTCTTT.